The next 30 T cell receptor beta chains were all read from a single sample in a study of synovial regulatory T cells in juvenile arthritis. The data were produced by immunoSEQ multiplex PCR, yet TCRdb's version contains in-frame clones alone and is incomplete. Here the sample table reports 10,000 or so clones. Specimen: Treg cells from blood. As for subset: remaining (HLA-DR-negative) circulating blood Treg cells. These receptors came from a donor younger than 30 with juvenile idiopathic arthritis.

The V and J genes are TRBV4-3 and TRBJ1-4; TCRdb gives TRBD1 as the D gene, but with no DNA this cannot be confirmed. Germline CDR1 LGHNA, CDR2 YSLEER. The CDR3 is 15 amino acids. The DNA is unrecorded. The CDR3: CASSQEQGRKEKLFF.

V and J are TRBV19 and TRBJ1-5; TCRdb outputs TRBD1, but without DNA this stays unchecked. The V gene's germline CDR1 is LNHDA and CDR2 SQIVND (reference sequence). This CDR3 has 14 amino acids. The coding DNA is unavailable. The CDR3: CASSIQGNNQPQHF.

The genes are TRBV5-1 and TRBJ2-7; with no DNA, the TCRdb D assignment of TRBD1 cannot be verified. Looked up from germline, CDR1 is SGHRS and CDR2 is YFSETQ. This CDR3 is built from 14 residues. Nucleotide data are not available. CDR3 protein: CASSLQGAVYEQYF.

V and J are TRBV5-4 and TRBJ2-7; the D call of TRBD2 rests on TCRdb alone, since no DNA is present to check it. Germline V gene data show CDR1 as SGHNT and CDR2 as YYREEE (reference sequence). The CDR3 totals 17 residues. Nucleotide data are not available. CDR3 in amino acids: CASSSPGLAGGNYEQYF.

This chain connects TRBV7-6 to TRBJ1-6; no DNA is available, so the TRBD1 call from TCRdb remains unchecked. This CDR3 is built from 14 residues. No DNA is recorded. CDR1 is SGHVS, CDR2 FNYEAQ, per germline. The CDR3 reads CASSMDRGPSPLHF.

The V call is TRBV19, the J call TRBJ2-2. Germline V gene data show CDR1 as LNHDA and CDR2 as SQIVND (reference sequence). There are 16 residues in the CDR3. No DNA has been recorded. The chain's CDR3 is CASSIFGVWNTGELFF.

This chain uses TRBV28 with TRBJ2-3; TCRdb reports TRBD1, a call that lacks DNA to check it against. This CDR3 region has 14 residues. Nucleotide data are not available. The germline V gene has CDR1 MDHEN and CDR2 SYDVKM. CDR3 sequence: CASRETGGADTQYF. Drawing the rest from reference TRBV28 and TRBJ2-3, the complete variable domain is DVKVTQSSRYLVKRTGEKVFLECVQDMDHENMFWYRQDPGLGLRLIYFSYDVKMKEKGDIPEGYSVSREKKERFSLILESASTNQTSMYLCASRETGGADTQYFGPGTRLTVL.

Judged by frequency, this clone is medium-sized. The chain is built from TRBV18 and TRBJ1-3; TCRdb proposes TRBD1, but this gene call is untestable without DNA. Germline V gives CDR1 KGHSH, CDR2 LQKENI. This CDR3 region has 20 residues. No coding sequence is recorded. CDR3 residues: CASSPGQNLSLRLWRNTIYF.

The V call is TRBV18, the J call TRBJ2-1; without DNA, the TCRdb call of TRBD2 cannot be checked. The CDR3 covers 16 residues. The DNA is unrecorded. CDR1 is KGHSH, CDR2 LQKENI, per germline. The CDR3 reads CASSLGLLSSYNEQFF. Full variable domain (outside the CDR3, taken from reference TRBV18 and TRBJ2-1): NAGVMQNPRHLVRRRGQEARLRCSPMKGHSHVYWYRQLPEEGLKFMVYLQKENIIDESGMPKERFSAEFPKEGPSILRIQQVVRGDSAAYFCASSLGLLSSYNEQFFGPGTRLTVL.

This sequence joins TRBV18 and TRBJ1-5; the D call from TCRdb, TRBD1, cannot be confirmed without DNA. CDR1 is KGHSH and CDR2 is LQKENI in the germline V gene. The CDR3 covers 16 residues. The nucleotide record is missing. The chain's CDR3 is CASSVLPGQGDQPQHF. The full variable domain, completed using reference TRBV18 and TRBJ1-5, is NAGVMQNPRHLVRRRGQEARLRCSPMKGHSHVYWYRQLPEEGLKFMVYLQKENIIDESGMPKERFSAEFPKEGPSILRIQQVVRGDSAAYFCASSVLPGQGDQPQHFGDGTRLSIL.

The chain couples TRBV5-5 to TRBJ1-4. Germline V CDR1 and CDR2: SGHKS, YYEKEE (reference sequence). The CDR3 sequence is 15 residues long. No DNA accompanies this entry. The CDR3 spells CASIMIVGTREKLFF.

The chain links TRBV19 to TRBJ1-1; no DNA is available, so the TRBD1 call from TCRdb remains unchecked. The CDR3 length is 15 residues. DNA was not recorded. The germline CDR1 and CDR2 sequences are LNHDA and SQIVND (reference sequence). CDR3 in amino acids: CASSKTGSVNTEAFF.

The rearrangement links TRBV19 to TRBJ1-5; with no DNA, the TCRdb D assignment of TRBD1 cannot be verified. CDR1 LNHDA and CDR2 SQIVND come from the germline V gene (reference sequence). The CDR3 is made up of 13 amino acids. This entry has no DNA. CDR3 sequence: CASSIQGRQPQHF.

V is TRBV19 and J is TRBJ2-3; the D call of TRBD2 rests on TCRdb alone, since no DNA is present to check it. Germline CDR1 is LNHDA and CDR2 is SQIVND (reference sequence). This CDR3 contains 12 residues. The entry carries no DNA sequence. This CDR3 reads CASRERGDTQYF.

J is TRBJ1-1 and V is TRBV2; TCRdb selects TRBD1, and the lack of DNA leaves this call unchecked. Looked up from germline, CDR1 is SNHLY and CDR2 is FYNNEI. The CDR3 loop spans 13 amino acids. The record lacks a DNA sequence. CDR3 region: CASSGQLNTEAFF.

This chain uses TRBV5-1 with TRBJ1-1. The CDR3 loop spans 15 amino acids. The DNA sequence is not available. CDR1 is SGHRS and CDR2 is YFSETQ in the germline V gene. The CDR3 protein is CASSLAIGGGPEAFF.

The gene calls are TRBV6-5 and TRBJ2-4; the D gene TCRdb calls, TRBD1, cannot be checked with no DNA. CDR1 is MNHEY, CDR2 SVGAGI, per germline. There are 14 residues in the CDR3. The protein alone is recorded here. The CDR3 here is CASSQDRGQTIQYF.

The chain combines TRBV6-6 with TRBJ2-2; TCRdb selects TRBD2, and the lack of DNA leaves this call unchecked. The CDR3 extends over 15 amino acids. The record lacks a DNA sequence. CDR1 and CDR2 from the germline V gene are MNHNY and SVGAGI (reference sequence). Here the CDR3 reads CASRVSGSNTGELFF.

This rearrangement joins TRBV7-7 to TRBJ1-4. Germline V gives CDR1 SSHAT, CDR2 FNYEAQ (reference sequence). The CDR3 runs 15 residues. The nucleotide record is missing. The CDR3 protein is CASSLNSGAAEKLFF. The variable domain in full, with the rest retrieved from reference TRBV7-7 and TRBJ1-4, is GAGVSQSPRYKVTKRGQDVTLRCDPISSHATLYWYQQALGQGPEFLTYFNYEAQPDKSGLPSDRFSAERPEGSISTLTIQRTEQRDSAMYRCASSLNSGAAEKLFFGSGTQLSVL.

V usage is TRBV27 and J usage is TRBJ1-6; the D call of TRBD1 rests on TCRdb alone, since no DNA is present to check it. The CDR3 contains 18 residues. DNA was not recorded. The germline V gene encodes CDR1 MNHEY and CDR2 SMNVEV (reference sequence). This chain's CDR3 is CASSLNGQFGSYNSPLHF.

The chain recombines TRBV9 with TRBJ2-3; the D call of TRBD1 rests on TCRdb alone, since no DNA is present to check it. CDR1 and CDR2 from the germline V gene are SGDLS and YYNGEE. The CDR3 has 16 amino acids. DNA for this receptor is not on file. The CDR3 loop is CASSVGTGTATDTQYF.

The chain is built from TRBV4-1 and TRBJ2-7; TCRdb picks TRBD1, but there is no DNA to check that call. The CDR3 consists of 14 residues. Only the protein is on record. From germline, CDR1 is MGHRA and CDR2 YSYEKL. This chain's CDR3 is CASSQGRDRGEQYF.

The rearrangement uses TRBV5-4 and TRBJ1-4. The CDR3 loop spans 14 amino acids. The nucleotide record is missing. The germline V gene encodes CDR1 SGHNT and CDR2 YYREEE (reference sequence). This CDR3 is CASSEGPKGEKLFF.

The gene calls are TRBV19 and TRBJ2-7; TCRdb names TRBD2, which stays unverified in the absence of DNA. The germline V gene encodes CDR1 LNHDA and CDR2 SQIVND (reference sequence). This CDR3 has 13 amino acids. DNA for this receptor is not on file. The CDR3 loop reads CASSIQGRGEQYF. Complete variable domain (other parts from reference TRBV19 and TRBJ2-7): DGGITQSPKYLFRKEGQNVTLSCEQNLNHDAMYWYRQDPGQGLRLIYYSQIVNDFQKGDIAEGYSVSREKKESFPLTVTSAQKNPTAFYLCASSIQGRGEQYFGPGTRLTVT.

The gene calls are TRBV5-1 and TRBJ2-2; the TCRdb D gene call, TRBD1, has no DNA to confirm it. The germline V gene has CDR1 SGHRS and CDR2 YFSETQ. CDR3 length: 15 residues. DNA is not recorded here. The CDR3 here is CASRRGSSNTGELFF.

The V and J genes are TRBV11-3 and TRBJ2-7; TCRdb picks TRBD2, but there is no DNA to check that call. Germline values: CDR1 SGHNT, CDR2 YENEEA. The CDR3 is 13 residues long. No DNA was logged. The CDR3 is CASSLGGSYEQYF.

This chain connects TRBV2 to TRBJ2-7. The CDR3 is made up of 15 amino acids. DNA is not recorded here. Germline V lookup: CDR1 SNHLY, CDR2 FYNNEI. CDR3: CASSLGGTRTYEQYF.

The chain employs TRBV10-3 and TRBJ2-2; TCRdb proposes TRBD2, but this gene call is untestable without DNA. The CDR3 covers 15 residues. No DNA sequence is on record. CDR1 and CDR2 (germline): ENHRY, SYGVKD. CDR3 in amino acids: CAISSGGARTGELFF.

CDR3: CASSWTGQNEKLFF. The chain couples TRBV5-1 to TRBJ1-4; the D call from TCRdb, TRBD1, cannot be confirmed without DNA. Germline values: CDR1 SGHRS, CDR2 YFSETQ. This CDR3 contains 14 residues. The DNA sequence is not available.

J is TRBJ1-2 and V is TRBV5-1; TCRdb returns TRBD1, unconfirmable since there is no DNA. The length of the CDR3 is 18 residues. No DNA is listed. Per germline, CDR1 SGHRS and CDR2 YFSETQ. The chain's CDR3 is CASTYKNSSGQEEFGYTF.